The source of this T cell receptor (beta chain) is a study of cytomegalovirus exposure and HLA in healthy donors. Germline V gives CDR1 MNHEY, CDR2 SVGAGI. Trimming removed 0 bases from V and 7 bases from J; junction bases left unmatched: 8. This CDR3 has 16 amino acids. Study outcomes and limitations: In a later analysis, V- and J-gene trimming of beta chains associated with a DCLRE1C missense variant, replicated independently.

In its sample, this clone was seen once. The antigen remains undetermined. With 60 Vbeta and 13 Jbeta primers, the PCR was carried out. Using immunoSEQ multiplex PCR, the repertoire was profiled, and TCRdb retains in-frame clones only, with some absent. This table holds roughly 190,000 clones, roughly 80% found once. The TCR was taken from a woman aged 45-59 years in good health and CMV-seropositive. The sample taken for sequencing was PBMCs. The chain couples TRBV6-5 to TRBJ1-1; 10 bases agree with TRBD1. The CDR3 is CASSYSYHRDRGEAFF. CDR3 coding DNA: TGTGCCAGCAGTTACTCGTACCACCGGGACAGGGGTGAAGCTTTCTTT.